This section outlines one T cell receptor (beta chain) sequence together with its context. This sample is part of a study of CD8+ T cells in alopecia areata. Sequencing relied on a cDNA template that was reverse transcribed from extracted RNA. Sequencing used immunoSEQ multiplex PCR; TCRdb keeps in-frame clones, though not all of them. The repertoire includes some 170,000 clones, 67% of them detected once, and approximately 10% sits in the top ten. The CDR3 is made up of 17 amino acids. V shed 5 bases, J shed 0 bases, and the junction held 9 bases outside the gene matches. Germline CDR1 and CDR2: SNHLY and FYNNEI.

This receptor was taken from a human donor with alopecia areata. V and J are TRBV2 and TRBJ1-1; 10 bases agree with TRBD1. The input for sequencing was CD8+ T cells sorted from blood, taken at week 0. This CDR3 reads CASSRMTGGAMNTEAFF. Here the CDR3 DNA reads TGTGCCAGCAGTCGTATGACAGGGGGCGCCATGAACACTGAAGCTTTCTTT.